The clone carrying this T cell receptor (beta chain) appeared a single time. The length of the CDR3 is 16 residues. The V gene's germline CDR1 is GTSNPN and CDR2 SVGIG (reference sequence). The V and J ends lost 0 bases and 8 bases, in that order; junction bases with no gene match: 14. The protocol was immunoSEQ multiplex PCR, while the TCRdb copy is restricted to in-frame clones and leaves out a portion. The table records 65,000 to 95,000 clones, about 73% of them present only once. The entry originates in a study of blood T cell repertoires in COVID-19. The TCR sequence derives from a middle-aged man with active or convalescent COVID-19. The chain is built from TRBV30 and TRBJ1-2; TRBD1 matches at 8 bases. The sequencing sample was made of peripheral blood. The CDR3 coding sequence is TGTGCCTGGAGTGTCCCGACAGGGGTTGGCCTGCGGGGCTACACCTTC. It translates to CAWSVPTGVGLRGYTF.